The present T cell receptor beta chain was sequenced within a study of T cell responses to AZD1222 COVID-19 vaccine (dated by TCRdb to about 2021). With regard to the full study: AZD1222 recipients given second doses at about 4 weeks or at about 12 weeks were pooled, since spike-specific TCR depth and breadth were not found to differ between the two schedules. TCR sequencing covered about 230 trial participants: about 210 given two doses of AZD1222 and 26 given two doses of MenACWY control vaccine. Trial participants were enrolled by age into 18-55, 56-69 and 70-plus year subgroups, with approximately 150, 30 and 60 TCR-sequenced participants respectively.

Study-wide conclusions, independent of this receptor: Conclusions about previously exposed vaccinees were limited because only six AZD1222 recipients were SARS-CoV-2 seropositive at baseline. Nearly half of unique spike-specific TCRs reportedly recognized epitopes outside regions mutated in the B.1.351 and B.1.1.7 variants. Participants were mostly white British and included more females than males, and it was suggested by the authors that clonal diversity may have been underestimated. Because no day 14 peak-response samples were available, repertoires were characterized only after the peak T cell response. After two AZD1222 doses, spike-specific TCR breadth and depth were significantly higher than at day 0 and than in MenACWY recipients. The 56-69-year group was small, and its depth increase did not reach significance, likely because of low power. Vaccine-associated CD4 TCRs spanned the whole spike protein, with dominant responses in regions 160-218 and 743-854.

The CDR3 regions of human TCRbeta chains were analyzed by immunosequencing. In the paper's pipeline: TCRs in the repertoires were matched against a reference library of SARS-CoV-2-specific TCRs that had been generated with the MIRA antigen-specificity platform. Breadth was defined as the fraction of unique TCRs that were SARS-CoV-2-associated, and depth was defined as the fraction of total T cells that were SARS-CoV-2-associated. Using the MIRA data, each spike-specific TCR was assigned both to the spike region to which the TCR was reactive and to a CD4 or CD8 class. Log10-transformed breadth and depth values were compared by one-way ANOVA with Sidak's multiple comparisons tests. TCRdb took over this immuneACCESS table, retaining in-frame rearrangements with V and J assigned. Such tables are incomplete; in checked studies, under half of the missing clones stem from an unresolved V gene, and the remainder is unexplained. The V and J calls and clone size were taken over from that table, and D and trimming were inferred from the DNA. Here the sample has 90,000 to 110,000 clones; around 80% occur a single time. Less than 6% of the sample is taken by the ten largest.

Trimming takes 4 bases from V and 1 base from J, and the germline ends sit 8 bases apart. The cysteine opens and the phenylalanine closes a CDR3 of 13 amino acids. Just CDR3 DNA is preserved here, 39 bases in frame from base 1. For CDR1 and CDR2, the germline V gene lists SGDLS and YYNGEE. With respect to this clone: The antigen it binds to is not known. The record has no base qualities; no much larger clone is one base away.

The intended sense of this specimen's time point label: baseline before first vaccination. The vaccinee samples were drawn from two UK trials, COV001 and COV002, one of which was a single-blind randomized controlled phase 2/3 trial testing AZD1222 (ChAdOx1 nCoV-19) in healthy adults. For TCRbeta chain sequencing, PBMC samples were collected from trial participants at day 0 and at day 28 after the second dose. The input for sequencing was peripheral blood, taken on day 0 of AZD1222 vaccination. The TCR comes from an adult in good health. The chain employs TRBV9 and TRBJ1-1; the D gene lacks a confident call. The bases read TGTGCCAGCAGCCCACACGAGAACACTGAAGCTTTCTTT. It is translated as CASSPHENTEAFF.